This paragraph covers one T cell receptor (beta chain) sequence. The CDR3 is made up of 16 amino acids. This sample is part of a study of T-cell memory formation after mild COVID-19. Each CDR3 protein is one row after TCRdb ran MiXCR on the 5' RACE reads. The sample has 350,000 to 450,000 distinct CDR3 sequences, 13% to 15% seen once. The receptor's source is a man younger than 35 who had mild COVID-19 (a few samples of this study predate the infection). Cell type and time point are not known. Material for sequencing was PBMCs or a T cell subset sorted from them (not recorded which). The V call is TRBV21-1, the J call TRBJ1-5; whether TRBD1, the table's D call, matches the DNA was not checked. TRBV21-1 constitutes a pseudogene. The CDR3 sequence is CASSKGHRGTSQPQHF. The DNA of the CDR3 is TGTGCCAGCAGCAAGGGACACCGGGGGACCAGTCAGCCCCAGCATTTT.